These 24 T cell receptor beta chains were sequenced from one sample in a study of T cells in Graves' hyperthyroidism and ophthalmopathy. Researchers took RNA transcripts and amplified the TCR beta CDR3 regions from them. During a first-round RT-PCR of the TCR CDR3, the HTBI primer set was used. TCRdb reprocessed the multiplex PCR reads with MiXCR, giving one entry per CDR3 protein. Seen here are more than 500,000 distinct CDR3 sequences, about 15% observed once, and the top ten hold about 15%. The specimen sequenced was blood. The receptors were sampled from a woman aged 40-49 years with Graves' hyperthyroidism.

Note on this clonotype: A clone one base away is much larger, so this may be a read error. The chain couples TRBV7-2 to TRBJ2-1; D gene unclear. V was trimmed by 10 bases and J by 0 bases, leaving 13 bases between them. Germline V CDR1 and CDR2: SGHTA, FQGNSA. The CDR3 runs to 14 residues. The CDR3 reads CAIPGQSSYNEQFF. In DNA form, the CDR3 reads TGTGCCATCCCCGGGCAGAGCTCCTACAATGAGCAGTTCTTC.

This clonotype has just a few counts. This rearrangement joins TRBV9 to TRBJ2-4; perhaps TRBD2 as D (6 bases). V lost 4 bases and J 8 bases, leaving 13 bases between the germline ends. This CDR3 is 13 amino acids long. CDR1 SGDLS and CDR2 YYNGEE come from the germline V gene. The CDR3 DNA reads as TGTGCCAGCAGCCTGGAGGGCCGTGACATTCAGTACTTC. This codes for CASSLEGRDIQYF.

The chain combines TRBV28 with TRBJ2-6, with D possibly being TRBD1 or TRBD2 (5 bases each). Germline CDR1 is MDHEN and CDR2 is SYDVKM. The CDR3 extends over 16 amino acids. Between the trimmed V and J ends, which lost 2 bases and 0 bases, there was a span of 8 bases. CDR3 region: CASSLRDDSGANVLTF. The CDR3 nucleotides read TGTGCCAGCAGTTTACGGGACGACTCTGGGGCCAACGTCCTGACTTTC.

This clonotype was observed a few times. This sequence joins TRBV28 and TRBJ2-1; weak D call: TRBD2 (6 bases). The germline V gene has CDR1 MDHEN and CDR2 SYDVKM. The CDR3 consists of 17 residues. Trimming removed 4 bases at V and 7 bases at J, with 23 bases between. CDR3 amino acids: CASSSPSDYTRGNEQFF. CDR3 in DNA: TGTGCCAGCAGTTCTCCCTCGGACTACACCCGGGGGAATGAGCAGTTCTTC.

This clonotype was seen a few times. The genes are TRBV20-1 and TRBJ1-1, with unresolved D. Trimming removed 0 bases at V and 0 bases at J, with 8 bases between. The CDR3 covers 14 residues. From germline, CDR1 is DFQATT and CDR2 SNEGSKA (reference sequence). CDR3 loop: CSARDLGLNTEAFF. DNA of the CDR3: TGCAGTGCTAGAGATTTGGGCCTGAACACTGAAGCTTTCTTT.

This clonotype was found many times. The chain is built from TRBV6-2 or TRBV6-3 and TRBJ2-7; 7 bases line up with TRBD2. Germline CDR1 and CDR2: MNHEY and SVGEGT. The V segment lost 0 bases and the J segment 6 bases; nucleotides outside the gene matches: 8. The CDR3 spans 15 residues. This CDR3 reads CASSYSWGRAPEQYF. DNA of the CDR3: TGTGCCAGCAGTTACTCGTGGGGGAGGGCCCCCGAGCAGTACTTC.

This clonotype occurred many times. The rearrangement links TRBV7-8 to TRBJ1-3; no definite D call. This CDR3 has 14 residues. V was shortened by 2 bases and J by 0 bases, with 5 bases between the two germline ends. CDR1 SGHVS and CDR2 FQNEAQ come from the germline V gene. The CDR3 sequence: CASSLLRSGNTIYF. Written as DNA, the CDR3 is TGTGCCAGCAGCTTACTACGCTCTGGAAACACCATATATTTT.

This clonotype was counted ten times or more. V usage is TRBV27 and J usage is TRBJ1-2; no firm D call. The V gene's germline CDR1 is MNHEY and CDR2 SMNVEV (reference sequence). Trimming cost V 6 bases and J 1 base, with 15 bases left between them. The CDR3 covers 15 residues. The CDR3 nucleotides are TGTGCCAGCAGACCACTGGACCAACTTAACTATGGCTACACCTTC. Its protein product is CASRPLDQLNYGYTF.

This clonotype was seen a few times. The rearrangement uses TRBV27 and TRBJ1-4, with D possibly matching TRBD1 (5 bases). CDR3 length: 16 residues. Germline CDR1 and CDR2: MNHEY and SMNVEV (reference sequence). V lost 6 bases to trimming and J lost 0 bases, with 14 bases between them. The DNA for the CDR3 is TGTGCCAGCAGCCCCCGGGACCTAGCAACTAATGAAAAACTGTTTTTT. It codes for CASSPRDLATNEKLFF.

This chain uses TRBV20-1 with TRBJ2-1; unclear D gene. This CDR3 contains 17 residues. Germline V gene lookup returns CDR1 DFQATT and CDR2 SNEGSKA (reference sequence). V dropped 7 bases and J dropped 0 bases, with 22 bases sitting between them. In DNA, the CDR3 is TGCAGTGATTACTATGGAGCCAGGAGAGGCTCCTACAATGAGCAGTTCTTC. This gives the protein CSDYYGARRGSYNEQFF.

This clonotype was seen repeatedly, ten times or more. The chain carries TRBV5-6 and TRBJ2-2; D might be TRBD1 (6 bases). The germline V gene encodes CDR1 SGHDT and CDR2 YYEEEE. Trimming took off 4 bases at V and 5 bases at J, with 9 bases between the two ends. This CDR3 is built from 13 residues. The CDR3, as DNA: TGTGCCAGCAGCCCCGACAGGACCGGGGAGCTGTTTTTT. The encoded protein is CASSPDRTGELFF.

The sample holds many counts of this clonotype. The chain recombines TRBV5-1 with TRBJ2-2; 11 positions match TRBD2. This CDR3 spans 16 amino acids. Germline lookup yields CDR1 SGHRS and CDR2 YFSETQ. The J segment lost 1 base and the V segment lost 4 bases, leaving 3 bases of the junction unmatched. The CDR3 reads CASSTSGSGNTGELFF. The CDR3 DNA sequence: TGCGCCAGCAGCACTAGCGGGAGCGGGAACACCGGGGAGCTGTTTTTT.

This clonotype was observed many times. The V gene is TRBV19, the J gene TRBJ2-2; the D gene is possibly TRBD2 (5 bases). Looked up from germline, CDR1 is LNHDA and CDR2 is SQIVND (reference sequence). CDR3 length: 16 amino acids. Trimming removed 7 bases at V and 6 bases at J, with 21 bases between. In DNA, the CDR3 is TGTGCCAGTAACACCCGGAGGAGCTATCTCCCCGGGGAGCTGTTTTTT. This gives the protein CASNTRRSYLPGELFF.

This clonotype was counted only a few times. The chain is built from TRBV6-5 and TRBJ2-1; weak D call: TRBD2 (7 bases). Per germline, CDR1 MNHEY and CDR2 SVGAGI. The CDR3 has 14 residues. V was clipped by 4 bases and J by 10 bases, with 17 bases between them. CDR3 sequence (DNA): TGTGCCAGCAGTTTAGGGAGGGGGGCTAGCGAGCAGTTCTTC. Translation gives CASSLGRGASEQFF.

The chain recombines TRBV12-5 with TRBJ1-6; D unresolved. Per germline, CDR1 LGHNT and CDR2 FRNRAP. The CDR3 runs 14 residues. Trimming removed 6 bases from V and 8 bases from J, with 14 bases in between. In DNA, the CDR3 is TGTGCTAGTGGCCCCAGAGGGCTGGATTCACCCCTCCACTTT. Its protein product is CASGPRGLDSPLHF.

This clonotype was seen only a few times. The V and J genes are TRBV30 and TRBJ2-1; 11 nucleotides match TRBD2. This CDR3 region has 15 residues. Germline V gene sequence: CDR1 GTSNPN, CDR2 SVGIG (reference sequence). Trimming cost V 1 base and J 6 bases; bases outside gene matches: 5. The CDR3 is CAWSAIAGGVNEQFF. The CDR3 DNA follows: TGTGCCTGGAGTGCCATAGCGGGAGGGGTCAATGAGCAGTTCTTC.

The table lists this clonotype with many counts. The CDR3 loop reads CASSEETGDSYEQYF. CDR3 nucleotides: TGTGCCAGCAGTGAAGAAACAGGGGACTCCTACGAGCAGTACTTC. The chain is built from TRBV2 and TRBJ2-7; 7 nucleotides agree with TRBD1. The CDR3 has 15 amino acids. V was clipped by 1 base and J by 0 bases; unmatched bases: 3. CDR1 is SNHLY and CDR2 is FYNNEI in the germline V gene.

This clonotype was recorded many times. This sequence joins TRBV2 and TRBJ1-1; a weak D match, TRBD1 (5 bases). Germline values: CDR1 SNHLY, CDR2 FYNNEI. V lost 4 bases and J 3 bases, leaving 9 bases between the germline ends. The CDR3 length is 13 residues. The CDR3 protein is CASSGGGYTEAFF. CDR3 nucleotide sequence: TGTGCCAGCAGTGGCGGGGGATACACTGAAGCTTTCTTT.

The gene calls are TRBV20-1 and TRBJ2-1, with a tentative D call TRBD2 (6 bases). The CDR3 is 14 amino acids. Germline CDR1 and CDR2: DFQATT and SNEGSKA (reference sequence). V lost 6 bases, J lost 0 bases, and 12 bases lay in between. The CDR3 DNA sequence: TGCAGTGCGCTTTCTAGCGCCTCCTACAATGAGCAGTTCTTC. This translates into CSALSSASYNEQFF.

At least ten counts were recorded for this clonotype. The V and J genes are TRBV4-1 and TRBJ2-1; D not resolved. The ends were cut back, 2 bases at V and 7 bases at J, with 15 bases in the middle. This CDR3 contains 15 residues. Germline V CDR1 and CDR2: MGHRA, YSYEKL. The CDR3 region is CASSQFPDGRNEQFF. CDR3 bases: TGCGCCAGCAGCCAATTCCCGGACGGTAGGAATGAGCAGTTCTTC.

This clonotype was counted ten times or more. V usage is TRBV24-1 and J usage is TRBJ2-2; TRBD2 is a possible D gene (5 bases). From germline, CDR1 is KGHDR and CDR2 SFDVKD. This CDR3 is built from 16 residues. Between the trimmed V and J ends, which lost 6 bases and 5 bases, there was a span of 18 bases. The CDR3 region has the DNA TGTGCCACCAGTCGGGCGGCTCCGGACTTTACCGGGGAGCTGTTTTTT. Protein: CATSRAAPDFTGELFF.

This clonotype has just a few counts. The J gene is TRBJ2-7, the V gene TRBV4-2, with 8 bases fitting TRBD1. Germline values: CDR1 LGHNA, CDR2 YNFKEQ. V lost 2 bases, J lost 4 bases, and 7 bases stayed unmatched. CDR3 size: 15 residues. For the CDR3, the DNA is TGTGCCAGCAGCCAATCGTCAGGGGGCGGATACGAGCAGTACTTC. Translated, it gives CASSQSSGGGYEQYF.

This clonotype was counted at least ten times. The CDR3 loop reads CASSRTSAGGEQFF. The DNA of the CDR3 is TGTGCCAGCAGCCGGACTAGTGCTGGGGGTGAGCAGTTCTTC. This rearrangement joins TRBV3-1 to TRBJ2-1; TRBD2 matches at 7 bases. The germline V gene has CDR1 LGHDT and CDR2 YNNKEL (reference sequence). The CDR3 has 14 residues. The junction had 9 bases not matched to a gene; V was cut back by 4 bases and J by 9 bases.

This clonotype came up a few times. Its ends do not fully match the called genes, so a read error is possible. This chain uses TRBV18 with TRBJ2-4; maybe TRBD1 (6 bases). Germline CDR1 and CDR2: KGHSH and LQKENI. The CDR3 loop spans 15 amino acids. This CDR3 is CTSSLDRIAKNIQYF. Here the CDR3 DNA reads TGTACCAGCTCACTTGACAGGATAGCCAAAAACATTCAGTACTTC.